This T cell receptor beta chain appears in the sequencing data of a study of blood T cell repertoires in COVID-19. Trimming at V came to 3 bases and at J to 4 bases, leaving 4 bases not matched to a gene. Germline V gene lookup returns CDR1 SSHAT and CDR2 FNYEAQ (reference sequence). CDR3 length: 15 residues. TCRdb's copy holds only in-frame clones and misses some; the assay was immunoSEQ multiplex PCR. Of approximately 210,000 clones listed, roughly 90% are singletons. Participants, about 18 to 100 years old, spanned more than 20 US areas. Donors in Cohort 3 counted as recovered after two negative PCRs, clearance, or symptom resolution.

The chain joins TRBV7-7 to TRBJ2-3, with 10 bases matching TRBD1. The sequencing sample was made of PBMCs or T cells enriched from blood (not recorded which). This clonotype was sampled from a woman younger than 35 who had recovered from COVID-19. This chain's CDR3 is CASSLTGGVADTQYF. CDR3 DNA: TGTGCCAGCAGCTTGACAGGGGGCGTGGCAGATACGCAGTATTTT.